This T cell receptor (beta chain) is from a study of T-cell reconstitution after alpha-beta-depleted transplantation in children. The CDR3 covers 17 residues. Germline V lookup: CDR1 MNHEY, CDR2 SVGEGT. V was cut by 2 bases and J by 1 base, with 14 bases left in between. The sample holds a few counts of this clonotype. Preparation of the TCRbeta library was carried out with unique molecular identifiers. TCRdb reprocessed the PCR reads with MiXCR, giving one entry per CDR3 protein. The sample consists of about 230,000 distinct CDR3 sequences, roughly a tenth of them appearing once. V is TRBV6-2 or TRBV6-3 and J is TRBJ2-2; D gene uncertain. The receptor was derived from a human donor who donated a stem cell graft to a child with acute lymphoblastic leukemia. The material sequenced was PBMCs from the stem cell graft donor, taken from the stem cell graft. The CDR3, as DNA: TGTGCCAGCAGTTACCAAATAGCCGGTGGGAACACCGGGGAGCTGTTTTTT. It is translated as CASSYQIAGGNTGELFF.